What follows is one T cell receptor beta chain and its context. Original analysis: Reference gene primer amplification gave estimated nucleated cell counts. Some clones are missing from TCRdb's copy, which holds only in-frame ones; the method was immunoSEQ multiplex PCR. V, J and clone size are taken as reported in that table, and D and trimming were inferred from the DNA itself. The sample has 250,000 to 300,000 clones; around 92% are singletons. These data come from a study of blood T cell repertoires in COVID-19. Whole-study context: Acute and convalescent COVID-19 samples came from the United States, Italy and Spain.

The germline V gene has CDR1 MDHEN and CDR2 SYDVKM. The V segment lost 7 bases and the J segment 3 bases; nucleotides outside the gene matches: 5. This CDR3 is 15 amino acids long. The receptor was isolated from a woman between 55 and 75 years old who had recovered from COVID-19. Sequenced: PBMCs or T cells enriched from blood (not recorded which). This chain links TRBV28 with TRBJ2-5; 13 bases map to TRBD2. CDR3 bases: TGTGCCAGCAAACTAGCGGGAGGGAATGAAGAGACCCAGTACTTC. Translating gives CASKLAGGNEETQYF.